The next 27 T cell receptor beta chains were all read from a single sample in a study of cytomegalovirus exposure and HLA in healthy donors (dated by TCRdb to 2016 to 2017). The method behind the library was the immunoSEQ multiplex PCR assay. The clones in this table, taken by TCRdb from immuneACCESS, are in-frame only. Not every clone is retained; where verified, under half of the shortfall comes from an unresolved V gene, and the cause of the rest is unknown. Counted in this sample were fewer than 100,000 clones; approximately 95% of them appeared once. 3% to 4% of the sample is in the top ten clones. What was sequenced was PBMCs. Every receptor here comes from a woman aged 18-29 years in good health and CMV-seropositive.

The chain carries TRBV2 and TRBJ2-7, with 10 bases that match TRBD2. This CDR3 contains 15 residues. The germline CDR1 and CDR2 sequences are SNHLY and FYNNEI. The ends lost 6 bases at V and 1 base at J; junction bases unmatched: 6. For the CDR3, the DNA is TGTGCCAGCAGCTACTCTAGCGGGAGTTCCTACGAGCAGTACTTC. Protein: CASSYSSGSSYEQYF.

The chain recombines TRBV19 with TRBJ1-5, with 8 positions matching TRBD1. The CDR3 has 15 amino acids. Germline loops: CDR1 LNHDA, CDR2 SQIVND (reference sequence). With 7 bases clipped from V and 0 bases from J, the junction kept 5 bases outside the gene matches. DNA for the CDR3: TGTGCCAGTACCGCGGACAGGGCTAGCAATCAGCCCCAGCATTTT. Translated: CASTADRASNQPQHF.

V is TRBV5-5 and J is TRBJ1-1; D uncertain. This CDR3 contains 13 residues. Trimming removed 0 bases from V and 1 base from J, with 4 bases in between. CDR1 and CDR2 from the germline V gene are SGHKS and YYEKEE (reference sequence). The CDR3 coding sequence is TGTGCCAGCAGCTTGGACAGGAACACTGAAGCTTTCTTT. This codes for CASSLDRNTEAFF.

The rearrangement links TRBV2 to TRBJ1-1; TRBD1 matches at 7 bases. This CDR3 has 15 residues. Germline CDR1 and CDR2: SNHLY and FYNNEI. The J segment lost 5 bases and the V segment lost 0 bases, leaving 6 bases of the junction unmatched. CDR3 sequence reads: CASSEALQGGTEAFF. The CDR3, as DNA: TGTGCCAGCAGTGAAGCGCTTCAGGGGGGTACTGAAGCTTTCTTT.

To note about this clone: The same CDR3 also results from other DNA sequences found in this sample. This chain links TRBV14 with TRBJ1-2; 7 bases line up with TRBD1. The CDR3 runs 13 residues. V was pared by 3 bases and J by 2 bases, with 0 bases of the junction left unmatched. Germline CDR1 is SGHDN and CDR2 is FVKESK. The chain's CDR3 is CASSQGQNYGYTF. CDR3 nucleotides: TGTGCCAGCAGCCAGGGACAGAACTATGGCTACACCTTC.

This chain joins TRBV6-1 and TRBJ1-2; D might be TRBD1 (5 bases). Germline V lookup: CDR1 MNHNS, CDR2 SASEGT. Trimming removed 3 bases at V and 8 bases at J, with 13 bases between. The CDR3 has 13 amino acids. The DNA for the CDR3 is TGTGCCAGCAGTGAGGAGGGACTCAAGGGCTACACCTTC. Translating it yields CASSEEGLKGYTF.

The genes are TRBV27 and TRBJ1-2; TRBD1 agrees at 9 bases. This CDR3 is built from 16 residues. Germline V gene sequence: CDR1 MNHEY, CDR2 SMNVEV (reference sequence). J gave up 7 bases and V 4 bases, and 13 bases lay outside the gene matches. The CDR3, as DNA: TGTGCCAGCAGTTACAACGTCAACAGGGGGCAGGGTGGCTACACCTTC. Translated: CASSYNVNRGQGGYTF.

The chain couples TRBV5-1 to TRBJ2-7; a possible D gene is TRBD2 (5 bases). There are 14 residues in the CDR3. The germline V and J ends were trimmed by 4 bases and 2 bases, with 13 bases remaining between them. Germline V gene data show CDR1 as SGHRS and CDR2 as YFSETQ. DNA of the CDR3: TGCGCCAGCAGCCCGCGGGCGGCTCCCTACGAGCAGTACTTC. Encoded protein: CASSPRAAPYEQYF.

The chain is built from TRBV4-3 and TRBJ1-2; D possibly corresponds to TRBD1 (6 bases). This CDR3 is 16 amino acids long. V was cut by 0 bases and J by 5 bases, with 16 bases left in between. Looked up from germline, CDR1 is LGHNA and CDR2 is YSLEER. The CDR3 coding sequence is TGCGCCAGCAGCCAAGATCTTTACAGGGCCGGGTATGGCTACACCTTC. This encodes CASSQDLYRAGYGYTF.

This sequence joins TRBV27 and TRBJ2-7, with 7 bases matching TRBD2. This CDR3 has 15 residues. The trim removed 2 bases at V and 2 bases at J, leaving 6 bases unmatched. The germline V gene has CDR1 MNHEY and CDR2 SMNVEV (reference sequence). CDR3 nucleotides: TGTGCCAGCAGTTTAGGCGGTGGGAGGGCCTACGAGCAGTACTTC. Translated: CASSLGGGRAYEQYF.

The chain carries TRBV5-4 and TRBJ1-2, with D maybe TRBD1 (5 bases). Germline assignment: CDR1 SGHNT and CDR2 YYREEE (reference sequence). The CDR3 loop spans 13 amino acids. V lost 4 bases to trimming and J lost 6 bases, with 13 bases between them. CDR3 sequence: CASSPRGVDGYTF. CDR3 sequence (DNA): TGTGCCAGCAGCCCTCGGGGGGTGGATGGCTACACCTTC.

V and J are TRBV5-1 and TRBJ1-1; perhaps TRBD1 as D (6 bases). Trimming took 2 bases from V and 1 from J, leaving 9 bases between them. CDR1 SGHRS and CDR2 YFSETQ come from the germline V gene. CDR3 length: 14 residues. The CDR3 DNA sequence: TGCGCCAGCAGCTTTACAGGGCAGAACACTGAAGCTTTCTTT. Translation gives CASSFTGQNTEAFF.

The CDR3 region is CASGRGTGELFF. The CDR3 bases are TGTGCCAGTGGGAGAGGAACCGGGGAGCTGTTTTTT. The gene calls are TRBV7-3 and TRBJ2-2; D possibly corresponds to TRBD2 (5 bases). The V end was cut by 9 bases, the J end by 5 bases, with 10 bases between. Germline V CDR1 and CDR2: SGHTA, FQGTGA. The CDR3 loop spans 12 amino acids.

The chain has TRBV7-9 and TRBJ2-1, with 8 positions matching TRBD2. V was pared by 2 bases and J by 5 bases, with 11 bases of the junction left unmatched. The CDR3 has 17 amino acids. Germline V lookup: CDR1 SEHNR, CDR2 FQNEAQ (reference sequence). Here the CDR3 reads CASSLPLAGKTNNEQFF. The CDR3 DNA reads as TGTGCCAGCAGCTTACCGCTAGCGGGTAAAACGAACAATGAGCAGTTCTTC.

V gene TRBV5-4 combines with J gene TRBJ2-5, with a possible D match to TRBD1 (6 bases). This CDR3 spans 13 amino acids. Between the trimmed V and J ends, which lost 4 bases and 4 bases, there was a span of 11 bases. The germline V gene encodes CDR1 SGHNT and CDR2 YYREEE (reference sequence). CDR3 DNA sequence: TGTGCCAGCAGCCCCCGAGGGGGAGAGACCCAGTACTTC. Translating it yields CASSPRGGETQYF.

This chain uses TRBV5-1 with TRBJ2-7, with no clear D. The germline gives CDR1 SGHRS, CDR2 YFSETQ. The ends were cut back, 1 base at V and 0 bases at J, with 8 bases in the middle. This CDR3 spans 14 amino acids. In DNA, the CDR3 is TGCGCCAGCAGCTTGCAGCCAGGCTCCTACGAGCAGTACTTC. Amino acid sequence: CASSLQPGSYEQYF.

This chain connects TRBV19 to TRBJ2-5, with 9 nucleotides matching TRBD1. The length of the CDR3 is 15 residues. Per the germline V gene, CDR1 is LNHDA and CDR2 is SQIVND (reference sequence). V shed 1 base, J shed 5 bases, and the junction held 5 bases outside the gene matches. CDR3: CASSIVRGTGETQYF. The CDR3 nucleotides are TGTGCCAGTAGTATAGTTCGGGGGACAGGGGAGACCCAGTACTTC.

The chain links TRBV27 to TRBJ1-2; 9 bases fit TRBD1. The V segment lost 5 bases and the J segment 5 bases; nucleotides outside the gene matches: 9. The CDR3 sequence is 15 residues long. The germline V gene has CDR1 MNHEY and CDR2 SMNVEV (reference sequence). CDR3 loop: CASSPGQGLRYGYTF. DNA of the CDR3: TGTGCCAGCAGTCCGGGACAGGGTCTTAGGTATGGCTACACCTTC.

V is TRBV27 and J is TRBJ1-1; tentative D call: TRBD1 (5 bases). Germline V gives CDR1 MNHEY, CDR2 SMNVEV (reference sequence). The CDR3 contains 15 residues. V shed 8 bases and J shed 0 bases, with 16 bases lying between them. The CDR3 reads CASFLSGAMNTEAFF. CDR3 nucleotide sequence: TGTGCCAGCTTTCTGAGTGGGGCCATGAACACTGAAGCTTTCTTT.

The CDR3 DNA follows: TGTGCCAGCAGTTTTGGGACAGGGCGGGCCGGTGGCTACACCTTC. It codes for CASSFGTGRAGGYTF. This chain joins TRBV27 and TRBJ1-2; 9 positions agree with TRBD1. This CDR3 comprises 15 residues. Germline V gene sequence: CDR1 MNHEY, CDR2 SMNVEV (reference sequence). J lost 7 bases, V lost 3 bases, and 9 bases had no gene match.

The chain employs TRBV29-1 and TRBJ2-2, with 13 bases that match TRBD2. With V trimmed by 7 bases and J by 0 bases, 5 bases remained unmatched. The CDR3 runs 16 residues. Germline V CDR1 and CDR2: SQVTM, ANQGSEA. CDR3 region: CSGLAGGYANTGELFF. The CDR3 DNA sequence: TGCAGCGGACTAGCGGGAGGCTACGCGAACACCGGGGAGCTGTTTTTT.

The DNA for the CDR3 is TGTGCCAGCAGCCAGGCGTCCAGGGGAAATGCTGAAGCTTTCTTT. Translating it yields CASSQASRGNAEAFF. This chain connects TRBV7-8 to TRBJ1-1, with D maybe TRBD1 (6 bases). Trimming stripped 5 bases from V and 6 bases from J, with 19 bases between. The germline V gene has CDR1 SGHVS and CDR2 FQNEAQ. The CDR3 runs 15 residues.

The chain recombines TRBV4-3 with TRBJ1-4; D is ambiguous. The ends were cut back, 1 base at V and 0 bases at J, with 6 bases in the middle. This CDR3 has 15 amino acids. Per the germline V gene, CDR1 is LGHNA and CDR2 is YSLEER. CDR3 protein: CASSQGVATNEKLFF. CDR3 in DNA: TGCGCCAGCAGCCAAGGTGTCGCAACTAATGAAAAACTGTTTTTT.

This clone was seen a few times. The chain uses TRBV5-6 and TRBJ2-7; 7 nucleotides line up with TRBD2. After removal of 4 bases from V and 2 bases from J, the junction contained 9 bases not matched to a gene. Germline V gene sequence: CDR1 SGHDT, CDR2 YYEEEE. CDR3 length: 15 amino acids. In DNA, the CDR3 is TGTGCCAGCAGCCTGGGGCAGGGACTAACCTACGAGCAGTACTTC. Translation gives CASSLGQGLTYEQYF.

The V gene is TRBV7-9, the J gene TRBJ1-2, with D possibly TRBD1 on 5 matching bases. CDR1 is SEHNR and CDR2 is FQNEAQ in the germline V gene (reference sequence). The CDR3 consists of 14 residues. V dropped 4 bases and J dropped 7 bases, with 16 bases sitting between them. The CDR3 region is CASSSPGFNGGYTF. The CDR3 coding sequence is TGTGCCAGCAGCTCGCCAGGGTTTAATGGTGGCTACACCTTC.

The chain couples TRBV27 to TRBJ2-7, with 9 bases fitting TRBD2. After removal of 6 bases from V and 3 bases from J, the junction contained 6 bases not matched to a gene. CDR3 length: 14 amino acids. Germline lookup yields CDR1 MNHEY and CDR2 SMNVEV (reference sequence). CDR3 sequence (DNA): TGTGCCAGCAGGAAAGCGGGGGGACTCTACGAGCAGTACTTC. Translated, it gives CASRKAGGLYEQYF.

The rearrangement joins TRBV13 to TRBJ2-5; 11 bases match TRBD2. This CDR3 region has 16 residues. V was clipped by 2 bases and J by 5 bases; unmatched bases: 7. Germline loops: CDR1 PRHDT, CDR2 FYEKMQ (reference sequence). The CDR3 loop is CASSLRLAGGRETQYF. In nucleotides, the CDR3 is TGTGCCAGCAGCTTAAGGCTAGCGGGAGGTCGTGAGACCCAGTACTTC. The complete variable domain, with remaining parts taken from reference TRBV13 and TRBJ2-5, reads AAGVIQSPRHLIKEKRETATLKCYPIPRHDTVYWYQQGPGQDPQFLISFYEKMQSDKGSIPDRFSAQQFSDYHSELNMSSLELGDSALYFCASSLRLAGGRETQYFGPGTRLLVL.